The clone carrying this T cell receptor beta chain was found many times. PBMCs came from more than 8 ml of fresh peripheral blood. These data come from a study of Graves' ophthalmopathy and Graves' hyperthyroidism. Amplified material comprised TCR beta CDR3 regions derived from RNA transcripts. An opening RT-PCR round employed HTBI primers and preceded a second-round multiplex PCR. MiXCR, run by TCRdb on the multiplex PCR reads, gives a single entry per CDR3 protein. The profile covers roughly 480,000 distinct CDR3 sequences, with under 15% appearing a single time and 8% to 10% taken by the ten largest. This CDR3 comprises 15 residues. Germline values: CDR1 DFQATT, CDR2 SNEGSKA (reference sequence). The germline V and J ends were trimmed by 0 bases and 0 bases, with 9 bases remaining between them.

The sequenced sample was blood. The TCR was taken from a woman younger than 45 with Graves' ophthalmopathy. The chain joins TRBV20-1 to TRBJ1-3; D not certain. Here the CDR3 DNA reads TGCAGTGCTAGAGATGCCCGGAACTCTGGAAACACCATATATTTT. This codes for CSARDARNSGNTIYF.